What follows are 20 T cell receptor beta chains derived from one specimen sequenced in a study of blood T cell dynamics during melanoma immunotherapy. The assay was immunoSEQ multiplex PCR, and TCRdb's table has in-frame clones only and misses some. Altogether more than 10,000 clones are present, approximately 84% being singletons, with the ten largest covering 13% to 15%. Time point: pre-treatment baseline. Sequencing was performed on blood, taken from a patient treated with checkpoint blockade. These receptors came from a human donor with melanoma.

The rearrangement joins TRBV19 to TRBJ1-2; no reliable D call. The germline V gene has CDR1 LNHDA and CDR2 SQIVND (reference sequence). Between the trimmed V and J ends, which lost 6 bases and 3 bases, there was a span of 14 bases. The CDR3 has 14 amino acids. This CDR3 reads CASSRNKRDYGYTF. The DNA for the CDR3 is TGTGCCAGTAGCCGCAACAAGAGAGACTATGGCTACACCTTC.

This chain connects TRBV2 to TRBJ2-1; TRBD1 matches 7 bases. Germline values: CDR1 SNHLY, CDR2 FYNNEI. With V trimmed by 6 bases and J by 6 bases, 2 bases remained unmatched. CDR3 length: 12 amino acids. The CDR3: CASRDRFNEQFF. Written as DNA, the CDR3 is TGTGCCAGCAGGGACAGGTTCAATGAGCAGTTCTTC. Filled out from reference TRBV2 and TRBJ2-1, the complete variable domain reads EPEVTQTPSHQVTQMGQEVILRCVPISNHLYFYWYRQILGQKVEFLVSFYNNEISEKSEIFDDQFSVERPDGSNFTLKIRSTKLEDSAMYFCASRDRFNEQFFGPGTRLTVL.

The V and J genes are TRBV28 and TRBJ2-2, with 13 bases matching TRBD2. Germline V CDR1 and CDR2: MDHEN, SYDVKM. This CDR3 is built from 18 residues. The V and J ends lost 2 bases and 5 bases, in that order; junction bases with no gene match: 8. The DNA of the CDR3 is TGTGCCAGCAGTTTAGGGACGTGGGGACTAGCGGGGACCGGGGAGCTGTTTTTT. Translated, it gives CASSLGTWGLAGTGELFF. Full variable domain (remainder filled in from reference TRBV28 and TRBJ2-2): DVKVTQSSRYLVKRTGEKVFLECVQDMDHENMFWYRQDPGLGLRLIYFSYDVKMKEKGDIPEGYSVSREKKERFSLILESASTNQTSMYLCASSLGTWGLAGTGELFFGEGSRLTVL.

This sequence joins TRBV11-2 and TRBJ1-1; D is perhaps TRBD1 (6 bases). The V gene's germline CDR1 is SGHAT and CDR2 FQNNGV. V shed 2 bases and J shed 1 base, with 11 bases lying between them. This CDR3 has 15 amino acids. CDR3 in amino acids: CASSLLTGTNTEAFF. CDR3 in DNA: TGTGCCAGCAGCTTACTTACAGGGACGAACACTGAAGCTTTCTTT.

This chain links TRBV11-3 with TRBJ1-6; 8 bases fit TRBD1. Germline lookup yields CDR1 SGHNT and CDR2 YENEEA. The V and J ends lost 5 bases and 7 bases, in that order; junction bases with no gene match: 4. The CDR3 length is 14 residues. CDR3 in amino acids: CASSHDRGNSPLHF. CDR3 nucleotide sequence: TGTGCCAGCAGCCACGACAGGGGAAATTCACCCCTCCACTTT.

This chain links TRBV12-5 with TRBJ1-2, with D tentatively TRBD1 (6 bases). The germline V and J ends were trimmed by 7 bases and 4 bases, with 16 bases remaining between them. This CDR3 has 14 amino acids. CDR1 and CDR2 (germline): LGHNT, FRNRAP. This CDR3 is CASAPQGPGYGYTF. DNA of the CDR3: TGTGCTAGTGCCCCTCAGGGGCCTGGCTATGGCTACACCTTC.

This clone was detected once. V is TRBV5-6 and J is TRBJ2-5; D uncertain. Per the germline V gene, CDR1 is SGHDT and CDR2 is YYEEEE. This CDR3 has 11 residues. Trimming took off 1 base at V and 4 bases at J, with 2 bases between the two ends. The CDR3 region is CASSLRETQYF. CDR3 DNA sequence: TGTGCCAGCAGCTTGAGAGAGACCCAGTACTTC.

The V call is TRBV12-5, the J call TRBJ2-1, with D uncertain. This CDR3 spans 11 amino acids. With 3 bases removed from V and 10 bases from J, the gap between germline ends came to 7 bases. Germline V gene data show CDR1 as LGHNT and CDR2 as FRNRAP. CDR3: CASGLPVEQFF. DNA for the CDR3: TGTGCTAGTGGTTTACCGGTCGAGCAGTTCTTC.

The rearrangement joins TRBV29-1 to TRBJ2-1; possibly TRBD1 or TRBD2 for D (6 bases each). Trimming removed 5 bases from V and 7 bases from J, with 18 bases in between. Germline V CDR1 and CDR2: SQVTM, ANQGSEA. The CDR3 totals 14 residues. The CDR3 DNA is TGCAGCGTTAGGGGGGCAGGGGAGGTGAATGAGCAGTTCTTC. Protein product: CSVRGAGEVNEQFF.

This clone was seen just once. The chain joins TRBV7-2 to TRBJ2-7, with TRBD2 matching 10 bases. V trimming: 8 bases; J trimming: 2 bases; junction bases outside the gene matches: 6. The CDR3 totals 14 residues. CDR1 is SGHTA, CDR2 FQGNSA, per germline. The CDR3 loop reads CASRRTSGPYEQYF. CDR3 DNA sequence: TGTGCCAGCCGAAGGACTAGCGGCCCCTACGAGCAGTACTTC.

The gene calls are TRBV28 and TRBJ1-2; D perhaps matches TRBD1 (6 bases). V lost 4 bases, J lost 6 bases, and 15 bases lay in between. This CDR3 spans 14 amino acids. The V gene's germline CDR1 is MDHEN and CDR2 SYDVKM. CDR3 residues: CASSSPDRRNGYTF. The CDR3 nucleotides are TGTGCCAGCAGTTCTCCCGACAGGAGGAATGGCTACACCTTC.

In its sample, this clone was seen a few times. The chain joins TRBV29-1 to TRBJ2-5; the match to TRBD1 covers 8 bases. The V segment lost 5 bases and the J segment 2 bases; nucleotides outside the gene matches: 7. The CDR3 runs 14 residues. Germline CDR1 is SQVTM and CDR2 is ANQGSEA. The CDR3 sequence: CSVSGQAGQETQYF. In DNA form, the CDR3 reads TGCAGCGTTTCGGGACAGGCGGGGCAAGAGACCCAGTACTTC.

This clone was observed a handful of times. V usage is TRBV6-1 and J usage is TRBJ2-5, with a tentative D call TRBD1 (6 bases). This CDR3 contains 15 residues. Germline V gene sequence: CDR1 MNHNS, CDR2 SASEGT. V was shortened by 6 bases and J by 5 bases, with 19 bases between the two germline ends. CDR3: CASSPSWGPGETQYF. CDR3 DNA sequence: TGTGCCAGCAGCCCCTCTTGGGGGCCGGGGGAGACCCAGTACTTC.

CDR3 residues: CASSEWRETQYF. The CDR3 region has the DNA TGCGCCAGCAGTGAGTGGCGGGAGACCCAGTACTTC. The V call is TRBV10-2, the J call TRBJ2-5; D is unresolved. The germline V and J ends were trimmed by 1 base and 5 bases, with 5 bases remaining between them. This CDR3 spans 12 amino acids. Germline loops: CDR1 WSHSY, CDR2 SAAADI.

This chain joins TRBV11-2 and TRBJ2-5; TRBD1 agrees at 7 bases. Gene TRBJ2-7 matches the end of the DNA better, so the J call may be wrong. This CDR3 spans 16 amino acids. Per germline, CDR1 SGHAT and CDR2 FQNNGV. DNA for the CDR3: TGTGCCAGCAGCTTAGATCCCACAGGGGCGTTCTACGAGCAGTACTTC. Its protein is CASSLDPTGAFYEQYF.

The chain joins TRBV7-2 to TRBJ2-2; unclear D gene. V gave up 1 base and J gave up 6 bases, with 12 bases separating them. This CDR3 comprises 15 residues. Germline values: CDR1 SGHTA, CDR2 FQGNSA. In DNA form, the CDR3 reads TGTGCCAGCAGCTTAGACCCAAGGGTGGCCGGGGAGCTGTTTTTT. Translating it yields CASSLDPRVAGELFF.

The V gene is TRBV11-2, the J gene TRBJ2-1, with 10 positions matching TRBD2. The CDR3 length is 15 residues. The germline V gene encodes CDR1 SGHAT and CDR2 FQNNGV. Trimming removed 4 bases from V and 6 bases from J; junction bases left unmatched: 6. CDR3 region: CASSSQRGGPNEQFF. CDR3 nucleotide sequence: TGTGCCAGCAGCTCACAGCGGGGGGGCCCCAATGAGCAGTTCTTC.

This rearrangement joins TRBV25-1 to TRBJ1-1; tentative D call: TRBD1 (5 bases). Germline assignment: CDR1 MGHDK and CDR2 SYGVNS. Trimming pared 3 bases from V and 5 bases from J, leaving 13 bases between. The CDR3 is 14 residues long. The DNA for the CDR3 is TGTGCCAGCAGTGACGTAGGGGAGTCGACTGAAGCTTTCTTT. Its translation: CASSDVGESTEAFF.

J is TRBJ1-6 and V is TRBV27; TRBD1 is a possible D gene (5 bases). The length of the CDR3 is 16 residues. V gave up 4 bases and J gave up 5 bases, with 15 bases separating them. Per germline, CDR1 MNHEY and CDR2 SMNVEV (reference sequence). CDR3 in DNA: TGTGCCAGCAGTTCGCCGGGACGGACTGATAATTCACCCCTCCACTTT. This gives the protein CASSSPGRTDNSPLHF.

The chain employs TRBV4-3 and TRBJ2-3; maybe TRBD2 (6 bases). Germline CDR1 LGHNA, CDR2 YSLEER. This CDR3 has 15 residues. Trimming shortened V by 6 bases and J by 2 bases, and 15 bases separated the two germline ends. The DNA for the CDR3 is TGCGCCAGCAGGCTCGCGGCGGGGTCCACAGATACGCAGTATTTT. Translation: CASRLAAGSTDTQYF.